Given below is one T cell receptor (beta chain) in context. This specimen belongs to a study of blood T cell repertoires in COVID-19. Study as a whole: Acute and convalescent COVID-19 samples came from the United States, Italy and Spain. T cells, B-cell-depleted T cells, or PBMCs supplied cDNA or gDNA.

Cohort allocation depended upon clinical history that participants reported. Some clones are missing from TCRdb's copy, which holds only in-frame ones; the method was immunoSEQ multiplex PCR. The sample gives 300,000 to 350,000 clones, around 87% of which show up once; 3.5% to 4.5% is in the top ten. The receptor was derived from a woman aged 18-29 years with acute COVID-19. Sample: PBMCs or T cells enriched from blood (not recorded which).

CDR3 protein: CASSPFMRPEQFF. In nucleotides, the CDR3 is TGTGCCAGCAGCCCTTTTATGAGGCCTGAGCAGTTCTTC. The chain recombines TRBV11-2 with TRBJ2-1, with D unclear. The CDR3 has 13 amino acids. V was clipped by 5 bases and J by 9 bases, with 14 bases between them. Germline V CDR1 and CDR2: SGHAT, FQNNGV. Filled out from reference TRBV11-2 and TRBJ2-1, the complete variable domain reads EAGVAQSPRYKIIEKRQSVAFWCNPISGHATLYWYQQILGQGPKLLIQFQNNGVVDDSQLPKDRFSAERLKGVDSTLKIQPAKLEDSAVYLCASSPFMRPEQFFGPGTRLTVL.